The 8 T cell receptor beta chains in this list originate from one sample, sequenced in a study of identical twins. MiXCR was run by TCRdb on the 5' RACE reads, yielding one entry per CDR3 protein. The sample lists around 450,000 distinct CDR3 sequences; about 14% were seen once. Separately, the same data were catalogued under a study of yellow fever vaccine responses in identical twins.

The source material was CD4+ T cells sorted from blood. The source is a woman aged 18-29 years in good health.

J is TRBJ2-7 and V is TRBV3-1; D uncertain. Trimming stripped 5 bases from V and 0 bases from J, with 11 bases between. This CDR3 region has 14 residues. Germline-derived CDR1 and CDR2 are LGHDT and YNNKEL (reference sequence). The CDR3 here is CASSRSMGSYEQYF. The CDR3 DNA sequence: TGTGCCAGCAGCAGGTCTATGGGCTCCTACGAGCAGTACTTC.

In regard to this clonotype: Sequence at one end of the junction differs from germline and may be a read error. CDR3 coding DNA: TGTGCCAGCAGTGAAGGTGCGAGCAGTCAGCCCCAGCATTTT. Translating gives CASSEGASSQPQHF. This chain uses TRBV2 with TRBJ1-5, with D unresolved. In germline, CDR1 is SNHLY, CDR2 FYNNEI. This CDR3 has 14 amino acids.

This clonotype has more than one count but fewer than ten. The chain is built from TRBV5-1 and TRBJ2-3; no reliable D call. V gave up 0 bases and J gave up 6 bases, with 11 bases separating them. CDR3 length equals 14 residues. The germline CDR1 and CDR2 sequences are SGHRS and YFSETQ. The CDR3 protein is CASSLDFPGDTQYF. The CDR3 DNA reads as TGCGCCAGCAGCTTGGACTTCCCTGGTGATACGCAGTATTTT.

The rearrangement uses TRBV27 and TRBJ1-2; D is undetermined. Germline V gives CDR1 MNHEY, CDR2 SMNVEV (reference sequence). V was pared by 8 bases and J by 8 bases, with 9 bases between. This CDR3 has 10 amino acids. In DNA, the CDR3 is TGTGCCAGCGGGTCTCCCGGCTACACCTTC. As protein: CASGSPGYTF.

This clonotype was seen a handful of times. The J gene is TRBJ2-1, the V gene TRBV7-2; a possible D gene is TRBD2 (6 bases). Trimming stripped 3 bases from V and 9 bases from J, with 9 bases between. The germline CDR1 and CDR2 sequences are SGHTA and FQGNSA. This CDR3 is built from 12 residues. The DNA for the CDR3 is TGTGCCAGCAGCTTTAGCGGCCCTGAGCAGTTCTTC. Amino acids: CASSFSGPEQFF.

The CDR3, as DNA: TGTGCCAGCAGCCAACCGTTGGACAGAGGATATTATGGCTACACCTTC. Protein sequence: CASSQPLDRGYYGYTF. The gene calls are TRBV3-1 and TRBJ1-2, with a tentative D call TRBD1 (6 bases). This CDR3 has 16 amino acids. The V end was cut by 2 bases, the J end by 5 bases, with 18 bases between. Germline V gene lookup returns CDR1 LGHDT and CDR2 YNNKEL (reference sequence).

This sequence joins TRBV20-1 and TRBJ2-1; 15 positions match TRBD2. Germline V gene data show CDR1 as DFQATT and CDR2 as SNEGSKA (reference sequence). There are 13 residues in the CDR3. CDR3 sequence reads: CRGTSGGYNEQFF. CDR3 DNA sequence: TGCAGGGGGACTAGCGGGGGGTACAATGAGCAGTTCTTC.

The rearrangement links TRBV14 to TRBJ2-1, with D uncertain. The CDR3 extends over 13 amino acids. Germline V gene lookup returns CDR1 SGHDN and CDR2 FVKESK. Trimming removed 1 base from V and 6 bases from J, with 7 bases in between. The CDR3 nucleotides are TGTGCCAGCAGCCAAGGCTTGGTCAATGAGCAGTTCTTC. Protein sequence: CASSQGLVNEQFF.